These 14 T cell receptor beta chains share one sample of origin, sequenced in a study of T-cell memory formation after mild COVID-19. In TCRdb, the 5' RACE reads were re-called with MiXCR into one record per CDR3 protein. The top ten hold over 25% of the sample, which has tens of thousands of distinct CDR3 sequences, about 13% seen once. The specimen was PBMCs or a T cell subset sorted from them (not recorded which). Every receptor here comes from an adult woman who had mild COVID-19 (a few samples of this study predate the infection). Cell type and time point are not known.

This clonotype was seen only a few times. The chain couples TRBV5-5 to TRBJ2-7; D unclear. V was pared by 0 bases and J by 0 bases, with 10 bases between. Germline-derived CDR1 and CDR2 are SGHKS and YYEKEE (reference sequence). CDR3 size: 15 residues. The DNA of the CDR3 is TGTGCCAGCAGCTTGGAAGTCCAGAGCTCCTACGAGCAGTACTTC. Its translation is CASSLEVQSSYEQYF.

Many counts were recorded for this clonotype. The rearrangement joins TRBV6-5 to TRBJ2-7, with D possibly TRBD2 on 7 matching bases. CDR1 and CDR2 (germline): MNHEY, SVGAGI. The CDR3 runs 15 residues. V lost 2 bases and J lost 6, with 17 bases in between. CDR3 loop: CASSYTAGQLSEQYF. DNA for the CDR3: TGTGCCAGCAGTTACACAGCGGGACAACTCTCCGAGCAGTACTTC.

There are a few counts of this clonotype. Written as DNA, the CDR3 is TGCAGTGCTAGAGATCGGCAGGGCCGACCCCTGGCGGCGCAGTATTTT. This sequence encodes CSARDRQGRPLAAQYF. This rearrangement joins TRBV20-1 to TRBJ2-3; D might be TRBD1 (5 bases). CDR3 length: 16 amino acids. Germline loops: CDR1 DFQATT, CDR2 SNEGSKA (reference sequence). The germline V and J ends were trimmed by 0 bases and 10 bases, with 23 bases remaining between them.

The genes are TRBV5-1 and TRBJ1-6, with a tentative D call TRBD1 (5 bases). Trimming removed 3 bases from V and 14 bases from J, with 18 bases in between. This CDR3 comprises 14 residues. CDR1 and CDR2 (germline): SGHRS, YFSETQ. The CDR3 region has the DNA TGCGCCAGCAGCTCAGGATCCTCCGGAGGGGCCCTCCACTTT. Its translation: CASSSGSSGGALHF.

This clonotype has only a few counts. The rearrangement uses TRBV6-1 and TRBJ2-7; D remains ambiguous. Germline loops: CDR1 MNHNS, CDR2 SASEGT. The CDR3 contains 16 residues. V lost 1 base, J lost 0 bases, and 13 bases lay in between. CDR3 DNA: TGTGCCAGCAGTGAAGAGACGTCCGCCTCCTCCTACGAGCAGTACTTC. Amino acid sequence: CASSEETSASSYEQYF.

This clonotype was detected only a few times. The chain is built from TRBV4-3 and TRBJ2-7; D remains ambiguous. CDR1 and CDR2 (germline): LGHNA, YSLEER. The CDR3 is 15 amino acids. V lost 0 bases to trimming and J lost 4 bases, with 13 bases between them. CDR3 loop: CASSQEASHWYEQYF. In DNA, the CDR3 is TGCGCCAGCAGCCAAGAGGCTAGTCATTGGTACGAGCAGTACTTC.

The chain carries TRBV7-9 and TRBJ2-5, with D hard to call. V lost 3 bases, J lost 2 bases, and 7 bases lay in between. CDR3 length equals 13 residues. Germline lookup yields CDR1 SEHNR and CDR2 FQNEAQ (reference sequence). CDR3: CASSLPEQETQYF. CDR3 DNA: TGTGCCAGCAGCTTGCCAGAACAAGAGACCCAGTACTTC. Full variable domain (outside the CDR3, taken from reference TRBV7-9 and TRBJ2-5): DTGVSQNPRHKITKRGQNVTFRCDPISEHNRLYWYRQTLGQGPEFLTYFQNEAQLEKSRLLSDRFSAERPKGSFSTLEIQRTEQGDSAMYLCASSLPEQETQYFGPGTRLLVL.

The chain joins TRBV20-1 to TRBJ1-2, with D possibly matching TRBD1 (5 bases). CDR1 is DFQATT, CDR2 SNEGSKA, per germline (reference sequence). This CDR3 comprises 12 residues. Trimming removed 6 bases from V and 4 bases from J, with 12 bases in between. The CDR3 DNA follows: TGCAGTGCCTCTCTAAGGGGCTATGGCTACACCTTC. The encoded protein is CSASLRGYGYTF.

This clonotype was seen more than once but under ten times. V and J are TRBV14 and TRBJ1-2; tentatively, D is TRBD1 (6 bases). The CDR3 totals 15 residues. Germline V lookup: CDR1 SGHDN, CDR2 FVKESK. With 1 base removed from V and 8 bases from J, the gap between germline ends came to 17 bases. This CDR3 reads CASSQVTVAQGGYTF. In DNA form, the CDR3 reads TGTGCCAGCAGCCAAGTTACCGTCGCCCAGGGGGGCTACACCTTC.

This clonotype was detected only a few times. The rearrangement links TRBV30 to TRBJ2-7, with D perhaps TRBD1 or TRBD2 (5 bases each). The V gene lost 0 bases and the J gene lost 4 bases, with 10 bases spanning the gap. The CDR3 is 13 residues long. Germline V CDR1 and CDR2: GTSNPN, SVGIG (reference sequence). The CDR3 DNA sequence: TGTGCCTGGAGTGTGGGACCGACATACGAGCAGTACTTC. Translated, it gives CAWSVGPTYEQYF.

This clonotype was detected many times. The CDR3 DNA reads TGTGCCAGCAGCTTAGTGGGGTATGAGCAGTTCTTC. Translation gives CASSLVGYEQFF. The chain couples TRBV7-9 to TRBJ2-1; D ambiguous. The germline gives CDR1 SEHNR, CDR2 FQNEAQ (reference sequence). The CDR3 is 12 amino acids. The ends were cut back, 1 base at V and 8 bases at J, with 6 bases in the middle.

V usage is TRBV24-1 and J usage is TRBJ2-7, with 8 bases identical to TRBD2. V trimming: 5 bases; J trimming: 4 bases; junction bases outside the gene matches: 6. The CDR3 runs to 14 residues. The germline V gene encodes CDR1 KGHDR and CDR2 SFDVKD. The CDR3 spells CATSGSGSSYEQYF. CDR3 DNA: TGTGCCACCAGTGGGAGCGGGAGTTCTTACGAGCAGTACTTC.

The chain has TRBV12-3 or TRBV12-4 and TRBJ2-1; TRBD2 is a possible D gene (5 bases). V lost 4 bases and J lost 4, with 14 bases in between. The CDR3 is made up of 15 amino acids. The CDR3 loop is CASSSSGSVYNEQFF. CDR3 nucleotide sequence: TGTGCCAGCAGTTCATCTGGGAGCGTTTACAATGAGCAGTTCTTC.

In this sample, this clonotype turned up a few times. V gene TRBV3-1 combines with J gene TRBJ2-5; possibly TRBD1 for D (5 bases). CDR1 is LGHDT and CDR2 is YNNKEL in the germline V gene (reference sequence). This CDR3 region has 15 residues. Trimming cost V 10 bases and J 3 bases, with 21 bases left between them. CDR3 region: CATGELGLNEETQYF. The CDR3 DNA sequence: TGTGCCACTGGAGAATTGGGGCTGAATGAAGAGACCCAGTACTTC.